Sequencing of this T cell receptor (beta chain) was carried out in a study of T cell responses to AZD1222 COVID-19 vaccine (dated by TCRdb to about 2021). Notes on the research overall: Because spike-specific TCR depth and breadth did not differ between the two schedules, AZD1222 recipients who got a second dose at roughly 4 weeks were pooled with those who got a second dose at roughly 12 weeks. A total of under 250 trial participants underwent TCR sequencing, of whom roughly 210 had received two doses of AZD1222 and 26 had received two doses of the MenACWY control vaccine. Trial participants were enrolled into age subgroups of 18-55, 56-69 and 70-plus years, which contained about 160, 30 and 59 TCR-sequenced participants, respectively. What the authors observed across the whole study: No day 14 peak-response samples were available, so repertoires were characterized only after the peak T cell response. Participants were mostly white British and included more females than males, and it was suggested by the authors that clonal diversity may have been underestimated. The whole spike protein was spanned by vaccine-associated CD4 TCRs, and dominant responses were seen in regions 160-218 and 743-854. Only a handful of AZD1222 recipients were SARS-CoV-2 seropositive at baseline, limiting conclusions about previously exposed vaccinees. Reportedly, almost half of the unique spike-specific TCRs recognized epitopes lying outside the regions that are mutated in the B.1.351 and B.1.1.7 variants. The 56-69-year group was small, and its depth increase did not reach significance, likely because of low power. A significant rise in spike-specific TCR breadth and depth was observed after two AZD1222 doses relative to day 0 and relative to MenACWY recipients.

The CDR3 regions of human TCRbeta chains were analyzed by immunosequencing. In the original analysis: Repertoire TCRs were checked for matches against a reference library of SARS-CoV-2-specific TCRs that had been generated using the MIRA antigen-specificity platform. Breadth was defined as the fraction of unique TCRs that were SARS-CoV-2-associated, and depth was defined as the fraction of total T cells that were SARS-CoV-2-associated. Using the MIRA data, each spike-specific TCR was assigned both to the spike region to which the TCR was reactive and to a CD4 or CD8 class. Log10-transformed breadth and depth values were compared by one-way ANOVA with Sidak's multiple comparisons tests. Not all clones reach the TCRdb copy of this immuneACCESS table, which keeps in-frame sequences only. Checked studies attribute under half of the gap to unresolved V genes and leave the rest unexplained. V and J calls and clone size follow that table, whereas D and trimming were derived from the DNA. The sample table holds 54,000 or so clones, of which around 90% were seen once. The ten largest clones add up to less than 5% of the sample.

The CDR3 has 14 amino acids, counting the end cysteine and phenylalanine. Only the CDR3 region is kept as DNA, spanning 42 bases read in frame from base 1. The germline ends are 11 bases apart after V is trimmed by 6 bases and J by 0 bases. As encoded in the germline V gene, CDR1 is SNHLY while CDR2 is FYNNEI. As to this clone: The specificity of this receptor is unknown. No base quality information exists; no much larger clone differs at one position.

This specimen's time point label, interpreted: baseline before first vaccination. Samples from vaccinated people were obtained from the UK trials COV001 and COV002, which included a single-blind randomized controlled phase 2/3 trial of AZD1222 (ChAdOx1 nCoV-19) in healthy adults. Trial participant PBMC samples were collected at day 0 and day 28 after the second dose for TCRbeta chain sequencing. The chain employs TRBV2 and TRBJ1-1; tentative D gene TRBD1, with 5 bases matching. The sequence came from an adult in good health. The specimen comprised peripheral blood, sampled on day 0 of AZD1222 vaccination. CDR3 loop: CASRDTEVNTEAFF. The nucleotides read TGTGCCAGCAGGGACACAGAGGTGAACACTGAAGCTTTCTTT.